This T cell receptor beta chain was sequenced for a study of cytomegalovirus exposure and HLA in healthy donors. Trimming stripped 0 bases from V and 3 bases from J, with 10 bases between. This CDR3 contains 15 residues. The study ran its PCR with 60 Vbeta and 13 Jbeta primers. Sequencing was performed with immunoSEQ multiplex PCR; in TCRdb, only in-frame clones are kept and a portion is missing. The sample consists of about 150,000 clones, approximately 70% of them appearing once. The chain carries TRBV23-1 and TRBJ2-3, with D perhaps TRBD1 (5 bases). TRBV23-1 belongs to the ORF category, with a function that is uncertain. The sequenced sample consisted of PBMCs. This sequence was found in a woman younger than 35 in good health and CMV-seronegative. The CDR3 coding sequence is TGCGCCAGCAGTCAATCGCAGGGTAGGACAGATACGCAGTATTTT. It is translated as CASSQSQGRTDTQYF.